Listed below are T cell receptor beta chains from one sample, sequenced in a study of T cells after yellow fever vaccination. MiXCR, applied by TCRdb to the 5' RACE reads, yields one record per CDR3 protein. Counted here are hundreds of thousands of distinct CDR3 sequences, approximately 13% occurring once; the ten biggest clones make up 3.2%. The sequencing used CD4+ T cells sorted from PBMCs, collected 15 days after the yellow fever booster vaccination. The receptors here all came from a man aged 18 to 29 who received the YFV17D yellow fever vaccine. Each CDR3 is given with its conserved first and last residue. Each record gives: CDR3 DNA, CDR3 protein, V gene, J gene, clone size, D gene. A D gene is named only where the DNA matches it firmly. Expanded clones are given a class, and other clones once, few, many or no size at all.

CDR3 DNA: TGTGCCACCAGTGATCTTGGGACAGGGAGCGGCTACACCTTC; CDR3 protein: CATSDLGTGSGYTF; V gene: TRBV24-1; J gene: TRBJ1-2; clone size: NA; D gene: TRBD1
CDR3 DNA: TGCGCCAGCAGCTTCCCAGAGGGAAACACCATATATTTT; CDR3 protein: CASSFPEGNTIYF; V gene: TRBV5-1; J gene: TRBJ1-3; clone size: NA; D gene: NA
CDR3 DNA: TGTGCCAGCAGCTTATTTGCTTCAGCGGCCTCCACAGATACGCAGTATTTT; CDR3 protein: CASSLFASAASTDTQYF; V gene: TRBV7-2; J gene: TRBJ2-3; clone size: many; D gene: NA
CDR3 DNA: TGTGCCAGCAGCCAAGTAGGGGGGGAAGAGGCAGATACGCAGTATTTT; CDR3 protein: CASSQVGGEEADTQYF; V gene: TRBV4-2; J gene: TRBJ2-3; clone size: few; D gene: NA
CDR3 DNA: TGTGCCAGCAGCTTAGCGCGAGTTTATGGCAATCAGCCCCAGCATTTT; CDR3 protein: CASSLARVYGNQPQHF; V gene: TRBV7-8; J gene: TRBJ1-5; clone size: NA; D gene: NA
CDR3 DNA: TGTGCCAGCAGCGTAAGCACCCATCAAGGGTATGGCTACACCTTC; CDR3 protein: CASSVSTHQGYGYTF; V gene: TRBV9; J gene: TRBJ1-2; clone size: NA; D gene: NA
CDR3 DNA: TGCGCCAGCAATGGAGGAGGCCCCGGCGTGGACGGCTACACCTTC; CDR3 protein: CASNGGGPGVDGYTF; V gene: TRBV5-1; J gene: TRBJ1-2; clone size: NA; D gene: NA
CDR3 DNA: TGTGCCAGCCTGACCGCAGGGTTGAACTATGGCTACACCTTC; CDR3 protein: CASLTAGLNYGYTF; V gene: TRBV12-3/TRBV12-4; J gene: TRBJ1-2; clone size: many; D gene: NA
CDR3 DNA: TGTGCCAGCAGCTTTTCACGGCTGAACACCGGGGAGCTGTTTTTT; CDR3 protein: CASSFSRLNTGELFF; V gene: TRBV7-8; J gene: TRBJ2-2; clone size: few; D gene: NA
CDR3 DNA: TGCAGTGCTAGAGATGGCCGAAGGGGGGGAGAGACCCAGTACTTC; CDR3 protein: CSARDGRRGGETQYF; V gene: TRBV20-1; J gene: TRBJ2-5; clone size: NA; D gene: NA
CDR3 DNA: TGCGCCAGCAGCCAAGAATTGAAAATTTGGAGTGAGCAGTTCTTC; CDR3 protein: CASSQELKIWSEQFF; V gene: TRBV4-3; J gene: TRBJ2-1; clone size: NA; D gene: NA
CDR3 DNA: TGTGCCAGCAGCTTAGGAATAGCCGTGGAGACCCAGTACTTC; CDR3 protein: CASSLGIAVETQYF; V gene: TRBV7-9; J gene: TRBJ2-5; clone size: few; D gene: NA
CDR3 DNA: TGTGCCAGCTCAGCAGGCGAAAACACTGAAGCTTTCTTT; CDR3 protein: CASSAGENTEAFF; V gene: TRBV18; J gene: TRBJ1-1; clone size: few; D gene: NA
CDR3 DNA: TGTGCCAGCAGCTCGGGACATTCTATTAATGGCTACACCTTC; CDR3 protein: CASSSGHSINGYTF; V gene: TRBV7-9; J gene: TRBJ1-2; clone size: NA; D gene: NA
CDR3 DNA: TGCAGTGCTTACTCCGGGCCCAGCACAGATACGCAGTATTTT; CDR3 protein: CSAYSGPSTDTQYF; V gene: TRBV20-1; J gene: TRBJ2-3; clone size: few; D gene: NA
CDR3 DNA: TGTGCCAGCAGCTTGGACCGGACAGGGAGCGATGAGCAGTTCTTC; CDR3 protein: CASSLDRTGSDEQFF; V gene: TRBV5-6; J gene: TRBJ2-1; clone size: NA; D gene: TRBD1
CDR3 DNA: TGTGCCAGCAGCCCCCCCCCAGGGGAGCAGTTCTTC; CDR3 protein: CASSPPPGEQFF; V gene: TRBV7-2; J gene: TRBJ2-1; clone size: few; D gene: NA
CDR3 DNA: TGCAGTGCCGGAGGCGGACAGGGTAAAAACATTCAGTACTTC; CDR3 protein: CSAGGGQGKNIQYF; V gene: TRBV20-1; J gene: TRBJ2-4; clone size: few; D gene: TRBD1
CDR3 DNA: TGCGCCAGCAGCCATGGACGGACCCAAGAGACCCAGTACTTC; CDR3 protein: CASSHGRTQETQYF; V gene: TRBV4-1; J gene: TRBJ2-5; clone size: NA; D gene: NA
CDR3 DNA: TGTGCCAGCAGCACACGGCCTAGCGGATGGGATACGCAGTATTTT; CDR3 protein: CASSTRPSGWDTQYF; V gene: TRBV7-3; J gene: TRBJ2-3; clone size: few; D gene: TRBD2
CDR3 DNA: TGTGCCAGCAGTGATCACCGCAGGGGAGGCTACGAGCAGTACTTC; CDR3 protein: CASSDHRRGGYEQYF; V gene: TRBV6-5; J gene: TRBJ2-7; clone size: NA; D gene: NA
CDR3 DNA: TGTGCCAGCAGCTTAGCGAGGACAGGTATTCAGTACTTC; CDR3 protein: CASSLARTGIQYF; V gene: TRBV7-2; J gene: TRBJ2-4; clone size: few; D gene: TRBD1
CDR3 DNA: TGCAGTGCTAGAGGGCTAGCGCCTCCCGATGAGCAGTTCTTC; CDR3 protein: CSARGLAPPDEQFF; V gene: TRBV20-1; J gene: TRBJ2-1; clone size: NA; D gene: NA
CDR3 DNA: TGTGCCAGCAGGCCCGACAGGGGGCACGAGCAGTACTTC; CDR3 protein: CASRPDRGHEQYF; V gene: TRBV2; J gene: TRBJ2-7; clone size: few; D gene: TRBD1
CDR3 DNA: TGTGCCAGCAGTTTAGGCCCAGGGGGCTTGTCACCCCTCCACTTT; CDR3 protein: CASSLGPGGLSPLHF; V gene: TRBV12-3/TRBV12-4; J gene: TRBJ1-6; clone size: few; D gene: TRBD1
CDR3 DNA: TGTGCCAGCAGCTCCATGACTAGCGGGGTCCCGTATTTT; CDR3 protein: CASSSMTSGVPYF; V gene: TRBV7-3; J gene: TRBJ2-3; clone size: NA; D gene: TRBD2
CDR3 DNA: TGTGCCAGCAGCGGGACAGGGATGATCTATGGCTACACCTTC; CDR3 protein: CASSGTGMIYGYTF; V gene: TRBV6-2/TRBV6-3; J gene: TRBJ1-2; clone size: NA; D gene: TRBD1
CDR3 DNA: TGTGCCAGCCTGAAACCAGACAGGGGAGGGAATGAGCAGTTCTTC; CDR3 protein: CASLKPDRGGNEQFF; V gene: TRBV6-2/TRBV6-3; J gene: TRBJ2-1; clone size: many; D gene: NA
CDR3 DNA: TGTGCCAGCAGTGAAGTGGTGGCTAACTATGGCTACACCTTC; CDR3 protein: CASSEVVANYGYTF; V gene: TRBV2; J gene: TRBJ1-2; clone size: NA; D gene: NA
CDR3 DNA: TGCGCCAGCAGCCAAGGGTTGGGGGCGGGAAATCAGCCCCAGCATTTT; CDR3 protein: CASSQGLGAGNQPQHF; V gene: TRBV4-3; J gene: TRBJ1-5; clone size: NA; D gene: NA
CDR3 DNA: TGTGCCAGCAGCCTAGGGTCGGGGCGGGAGACCCAGTACTTC; CDR3 protein: CASSLGSGRETQYF; V gene: TRBV4-2; J gene: TRBJ2-5; clone size: NA; D gene: NA
CDR3 DNA: TGTGCCAGCAGTTACTCCCGGGGGGGGTTTGCTGAAGCTTTCTTT; CDR3 protein: CASSYSRGGFAEAFF; V gene: TRBV6-5; J gene: TRBJ1-1; clone size: NA; D gene: NA
CDR3 DNA: TGTGCCAGCAGCTGGACTGCGATCAATGAGCAGTTCTTC; CDR3 protein: CASSWTAINEQFF; V gene: TRBV7-9; J gene: TRBJ2-1; clone size: NA; D gene: NA
CDR3 DNA: TGTGCCAGCAGCTCGACAGGGGGCCCATATGGCTACACCTTC; CDR3 protein: CASSSTGGPYGYTF; V gene: TRBV7-9; J gene: TRBJ1-2; clone size: NA; D gene: TRBD1
CDR3 DNA: TGTGCCAGCAGCCACAGCTGGACAGGGCTGTTCCCTCTACCCTACGAGCAGTACTTC; CDR3 protein: CASSHSWTGLFPLPYEQYF; V gene: TRBV27; J gene: TRBJ2-7; clone size: NA; D gene: TRBD1
CDR3 DNA: TGCAGTGCTGGGGCGGGGGCGTTAAATTACGAGCAGTACTTC; CDR3 protein: CSAGAGALNYEQYF; V gene: TRBV20-1; J gene: TRBJ2-7; clone size: NA; D gene: NA
CDR3 DNA: TGTGCCAGCAGCTCCACCACAGAGACCCAGTACTTC; CDR3 protein: CASSSTTETQYF; V gene: TRBV7-2; J gene: TRBJ2-5; clone size: few; D gene: NA
CDR3 DNA: TGTGCCATCAGTGGAGGGACAGGGGGACAAGAGACCCAGTACTTC; CDR3 protein: CAISGGTGGQETQYF; V gene: TRBV10-3; J gene: TRBJ2-5; clone size: few; D gene: TRBD1
CDR3 DNA: TGTGCCAGCAGCGCCCTAGCGGGGGAGCGTGAGCAGTTCTTC; CDR3 protein: CASSALAGEREQFF; V gene: TRBV7-9; J gene: TRBJ2-1; clone size: NA; D gene: TRBD2
CDR3 DNA: TGTGCCAGCAGTGACTCGCCGGCTGTTGGGAACACCGGGGAGCTGTTTTTT; CDR3 protein: CASSDSPAVGNTGELFF; V gene: TRBV6-4; J gene: TRBJ2-2; clone size: NA; D gene: NA
CDR3 DNA: TGCGCCAGCAGCCAAGCCCTGGGGGGGGGCCGGAACACCGGGGAGCTGTTTTTT; CDR3 protein: CASSQALGGGRNTGELFF; V gene: TRBV5-1; J gene: TRBJ2-2; clone size: NA; D gene: NA
CDR3 DNA: TGTGCCAGCAGAAGCGGGGGGGCCCAAGAGACCCAGTACTTC; CDR3 protein: CASRSGGAQETQYF; V gene: TRBV28; J gene: TRBJ2-5; clone size: few; D gene: TRBD2